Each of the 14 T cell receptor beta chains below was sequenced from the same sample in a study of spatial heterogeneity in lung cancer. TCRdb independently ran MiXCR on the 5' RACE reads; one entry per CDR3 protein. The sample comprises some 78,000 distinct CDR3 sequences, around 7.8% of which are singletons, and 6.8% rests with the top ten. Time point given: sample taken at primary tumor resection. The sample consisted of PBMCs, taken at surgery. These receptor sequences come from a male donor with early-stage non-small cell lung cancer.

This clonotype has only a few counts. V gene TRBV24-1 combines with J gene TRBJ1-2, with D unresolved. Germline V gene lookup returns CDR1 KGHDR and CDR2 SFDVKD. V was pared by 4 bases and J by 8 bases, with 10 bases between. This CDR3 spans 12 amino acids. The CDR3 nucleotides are TGTGCCACCAGTGACCGAATTGTCGGCTACACCTTC. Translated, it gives CATSDRIVGYTF.

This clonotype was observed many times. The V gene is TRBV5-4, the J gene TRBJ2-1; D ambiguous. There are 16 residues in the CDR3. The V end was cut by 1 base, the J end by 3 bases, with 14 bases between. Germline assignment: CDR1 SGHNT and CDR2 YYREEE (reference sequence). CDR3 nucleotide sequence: TGTGCCAGCAGCTTGCCGCCGACCGCTGACTACAATGAGCAGTTCTTC. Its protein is CASSLPPTADYNEQFF. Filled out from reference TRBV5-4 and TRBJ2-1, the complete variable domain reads ETGVTQSPTHLIKTRGQQVTLRCSSQSGHNTVSWYQQALGQGPQFIFQYYREEENGRGNFPPRFSGLQFPNYSSELNVNALELDDSALYLCASSLPPTADYNEQFFGPGTRLTVL.

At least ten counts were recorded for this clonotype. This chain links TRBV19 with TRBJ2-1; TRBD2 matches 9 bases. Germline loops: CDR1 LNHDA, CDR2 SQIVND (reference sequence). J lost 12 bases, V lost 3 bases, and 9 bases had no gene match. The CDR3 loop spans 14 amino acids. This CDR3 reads CASSMGLARGGQFF. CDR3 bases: TGTGCCAGTAGTATGGGACTAGCCCGGGGGGGGCAGTTCTTC. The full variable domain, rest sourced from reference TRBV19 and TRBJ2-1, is DGGITQSPKYLFRKEGQNVTLSCEQNLNHDAMYWYRQDPGQGLRLIYYSQIVNDFQKGDIAEGYSVSREKKESFPLTVTSAQKNPTAFYLCASSMGLARGGQFFGPGTRLTVL.

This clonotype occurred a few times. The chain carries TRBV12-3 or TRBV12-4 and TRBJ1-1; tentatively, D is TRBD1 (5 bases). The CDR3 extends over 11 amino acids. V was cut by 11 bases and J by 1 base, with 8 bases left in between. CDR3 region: CAPGQNTEAFF. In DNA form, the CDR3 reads TGTGCCCCAGGGCAGAACACTGAAGCTTTCTTT.

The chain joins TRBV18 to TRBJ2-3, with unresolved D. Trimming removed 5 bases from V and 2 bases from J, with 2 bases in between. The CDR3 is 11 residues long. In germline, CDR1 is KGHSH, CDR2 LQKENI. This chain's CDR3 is CASSVTDTQYF. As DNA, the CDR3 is TGTGCCAGCTCAGTCACAGATACGCAGTATTTT.

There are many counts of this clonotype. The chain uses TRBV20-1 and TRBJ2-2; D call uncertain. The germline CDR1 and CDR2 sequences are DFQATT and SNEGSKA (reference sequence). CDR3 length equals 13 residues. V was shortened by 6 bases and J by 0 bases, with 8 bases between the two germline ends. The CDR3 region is CSALNANTGELFF. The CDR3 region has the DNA TGCAGTGCACTGAACGCGAACACCGGGGAGCTGTTTTTT.

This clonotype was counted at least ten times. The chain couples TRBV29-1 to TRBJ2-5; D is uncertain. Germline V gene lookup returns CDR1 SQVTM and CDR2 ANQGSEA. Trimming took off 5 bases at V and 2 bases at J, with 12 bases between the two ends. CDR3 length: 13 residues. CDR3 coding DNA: TGCAGCGTTAGACCCGGCGGTCAAGAGACCCAGTACTTC. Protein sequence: CSVRPGGQETQYF. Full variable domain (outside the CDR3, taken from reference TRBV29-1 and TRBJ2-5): SAVISQKPSRDICQRGTSLTIQCQVDSQVTMMFWYRQQPGQSLTLIATANQGSEATYESGFVIDKFPISRPNLTFSTLTVSNMSPEDSSIYLCSVRPGGQETQYFGPGTRLLVL.

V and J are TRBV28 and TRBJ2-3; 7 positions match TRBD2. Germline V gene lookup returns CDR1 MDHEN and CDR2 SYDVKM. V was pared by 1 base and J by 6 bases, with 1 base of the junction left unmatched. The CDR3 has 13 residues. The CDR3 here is CASSLLRGDTQYF. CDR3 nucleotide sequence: TGTGCCAGCAGTTTATTGCGGGGGGATACGCAGTATTTT.

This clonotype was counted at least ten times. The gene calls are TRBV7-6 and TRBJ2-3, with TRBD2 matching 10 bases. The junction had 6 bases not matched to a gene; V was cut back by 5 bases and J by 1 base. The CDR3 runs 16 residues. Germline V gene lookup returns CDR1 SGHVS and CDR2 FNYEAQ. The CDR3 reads CASSPLAGARTDTQYF. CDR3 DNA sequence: TGTGCCAGCAGCCCTCTAGCGGGAGCTCGCACAGATACGCAGTATTTT.

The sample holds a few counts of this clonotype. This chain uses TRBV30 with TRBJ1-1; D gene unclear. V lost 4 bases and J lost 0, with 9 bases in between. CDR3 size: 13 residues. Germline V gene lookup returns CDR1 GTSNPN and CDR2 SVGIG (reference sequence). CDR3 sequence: CAWIPPVNTEAFF. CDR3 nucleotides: TGTGCCTGGATCCCCCCAGTGAACACTGAAGCTTTCTTT.

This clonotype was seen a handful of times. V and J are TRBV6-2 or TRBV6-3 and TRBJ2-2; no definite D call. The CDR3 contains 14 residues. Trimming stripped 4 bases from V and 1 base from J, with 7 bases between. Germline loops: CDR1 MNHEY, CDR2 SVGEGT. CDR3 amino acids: CASSSDLNTGELFF. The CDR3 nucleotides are TGTGCCAGCAGTTCCGACTTGAACACCGGGGAGCTGTTTTTT.

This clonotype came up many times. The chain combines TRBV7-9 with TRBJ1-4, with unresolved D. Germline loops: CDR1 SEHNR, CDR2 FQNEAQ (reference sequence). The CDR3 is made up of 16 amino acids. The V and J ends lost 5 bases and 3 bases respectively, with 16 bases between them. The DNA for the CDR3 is TGTGCCAGCAGCCCCCCCGGGGTGGGCCCTAATGAAAAACTGTTTTTT. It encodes CASSPPGVGPNEKLFF.

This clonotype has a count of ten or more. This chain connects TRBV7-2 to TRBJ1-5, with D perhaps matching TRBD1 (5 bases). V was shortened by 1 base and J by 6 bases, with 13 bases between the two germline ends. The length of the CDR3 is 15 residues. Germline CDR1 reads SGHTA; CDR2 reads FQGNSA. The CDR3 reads CASSLGWGSGQPQHF. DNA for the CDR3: TGTGCCAGCAGCTTAGGTTGGGGGTCGGGTCAGCCCCAGCATTTT.

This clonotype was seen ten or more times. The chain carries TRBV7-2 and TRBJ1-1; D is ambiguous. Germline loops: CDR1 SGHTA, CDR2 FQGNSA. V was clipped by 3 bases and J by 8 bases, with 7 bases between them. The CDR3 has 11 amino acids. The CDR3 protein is CASSFDGEAFF. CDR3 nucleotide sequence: TGTGCCAGCAGCTTCGATGGAGAAGCTTTCTTT. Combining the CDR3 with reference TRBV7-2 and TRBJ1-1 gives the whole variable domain GAGVSQSPSNKVTEKGKDVELRCDPISGHTALYWYRQSLGQGLEFLIYFQGNSAPDKSGLPSDRFSAERTGGSVSTLTIQRTQQEDSAVYLCASSFDGEAFFGQGTRLTVV.